Shown below are 26 T cell receptor beta chains from a single sample sequenced in a study of cytomegalovirus exposure and HLA in healthy donors. PCR amplification relied on 60 Vbeta primers (plus 13 Jbeta primers). Generated by immunoSEQ multiplex PCR, the TCRdb table keeps only in-frame clones and is missing some. Of over 150,000 clones in the sample, 70% to 80% were seen once. Sequencing was done on a sample of PBMCs. Receptor source: a woman in her sixties or seventies in good health and CMV-seropositive.

The V gene is TRBV7-2, the J gene TRBJ1-5; D is unresolved. V lost 5 bases and J 2 bases, leaving 10 bases between the germline ends. Germline CDR1 is SGHTA and CDR2 is FQGNSA. The CDR3 contains 14 residues. The CDR3 spells CASSQMLGNQPQHF. The CDR3, as DNA: TGTGCCAGCAGCCAGATGCTTGGCAATCAGCCCCAGCATTTT.

The rearrangement uses TRBV7-9 and TRBJ2-7; 9 bases align to TRBD1. The CDR3 is made up of 13 amino acids. V gave up 8 bases and J gave up 1 base; unmatched junction bases: 3. CDR1 SEHNR and CDR2 FQNEAQ come from the germline V gene (reference sequence). The CDR3 region is CASRGQGSYEQYF. The CDR3 DNA sequence: TGTGCCAGCCGGGGACAGGGTTCCTACGAGCAGTACTTC.

This chain links TRBV14 with TRBJ2-1, with D hard to call. The CDR3 is made up of 13 amino acids. V was clipped by 6 bases and J by 5 bases, with 11 bases between them. Germline CDR1 is SGHDN and CDR2 is FVKESK. The CDR3 loop is CASRPTGNNEQFF. CDR3 bases: TGTGCCAGCAGACCGACTGGTAACAATGAGCAGTTCTTC.

In the case of this clone: The sample has other DNA sequences that encode this CDR3 too. The CDR3 loop is CASSLQGPYEQYF. The CDR3 nucleotides read TGTGCCAGCAGTTTACAGGGGCCCTACGAGCAGTACTTC. This rearrangement joins TRBV27 to TRBJ2-7; TRBD1 might be the D (6 bases). Germline values: CDR1 MNHEY, CDR2 SMNVEV (reference sequence). The V and J ends lost 2 bases and 2 bases respectively, with 7 bases between them. CDR3 length: 13 residues.

CDR3 protein: CASSGGQGYTEAFF. CDR3 coding DNA: TGCGCCAGCAGCGGCGGACAGGGGTACACTGAAGCTTTCTTT. This chain links TRBV5-1 with TRBJ1-1; TRBD1 matches 9 bases. CDR3 length: 14 residues. The V and J ends lost 4 bases and 3 bases, in that order; junction bases with no gene match: 4. Germline assignment: CDR1 SGHRS and CDR2 YFSETQ. The variable domain in full, with the rest retrieved from reference TRBV5-1 and TRBJ1-1, is KAGVTQTPRYLIKTRGQQVTLSCSPISGHRSVSWYQQTPGQGLQFLFEYFSETQRNKGNFPGRFSGRQFSNSRSEMNVSTLELGDSALYLCASSGGQGYTEAFFGQGTRLTVV.

This rearrangement joins TRBV5-1 to TRBJ2-3, with D maybe TRBD1 (6 bases). The germline V gene has CDR1 SGHRS and CDR2 YFSETQ. V was trimmed by 0 bases and J by 10 bases, leaving 9 bases between them. This CDR3 is built from 12 residues. The CDR3 DNA reads TGCGCCAGCAGCTTGGGGACAGAATCGCAGTATTTT. Its protein product is CASSLGTESQYF.

This clone has more than one count but fewer than ten. This chain joins TRBV25-1 and TRBJ2-6; 9 bases align to TRBD2. V gave up 2 bases and J gave up 0 bases; unmatched junction bases: 2. The germline CDR1 and CDR2 sequences are MGHDK and SYGVNS. The length of the CDR3 is 17 residues. The CDR3 spells CASSELAGSSGANVLTF. CDR3 DNA: TGTGCCAGCAGTGAACTAGCGGGGAGCTCTGGGGCCAACGTCCTGACTTTC.

This clone was seen only a few times. V usage is TRBV5-1 and J usage is TRBJ2-5, with TRBD2 matching 9 bases. V was clipped by 4 bases and J by 1 base; unmatched bases: 2. This CDR3 is 14 amino acids long. The V gene's germline CDR1 is SGHRS and CDR2 YFSETQ. Here the CDR3 reads CASSPTSGQETQYF. CDR3 coding DNA: TGCGCCAGCAGCCCGACTAGCGGCCAAGAGACCCAGTACTTC.

V is TRBV6-1 and J is TRBJ1-4; tentatively, D is TRBD1 (5 bases). V lost 6 bases to trimming and J lost 7 bases, with 15 bases between them. CDR1 is MNHNS and CDR2 is SASEGT in the germline V gene. This CDR3 has 14 amino acids. CDR3 sequence: CASRNSGRFEKLFF. The CDR3 nucleotides are TGTGCCAGCAGAAATTCAGGGCGTTTTGAAAAACTGTTTTTT.

This clone was seen more than once but under ten times. V gene TRBV27 combines with J gene TRBJ2-6; 7 nucleotides match TRBD1. V trimming: 7 bases; J trimming: 2 bases; junction bases outside the gene matches: 2. The CDR3 contains 14 residues. Per the germline V gene, CDR1 is MNHEY and CDR2 is SMNVEV (reference sequence). The CDR3 DNA reads as TGTGCCAGCACCACAGGGGCTGGGGCCAACGTCCTGACTTTC. This translates into CASTTGAGANVLTF.

The V call is TRBV30, the J call TRBJ1-2; maybe TRBD1 (5 bases). This CDR3 region has 10 residues. The germline V gene encodes CDR1 GTSNPN and CDR2 SVGIG (reference sequence). V shed 7 bases and J shed 5 bases, with 8 bases lying between them. This chain's CDR3 is CALEGYGYTF. In nucleotides, the CDR3 is TGTGCCTTGGAGGGGTATGGCTACACCTTC.

V and J are TRBV5-1 and TRBJ1-1; D possibly corresponds to TRBD1 (5 bases). This CDR3 has 16 amino acids. Germline assignment: CDR1 SGHRS and CDR2 YFSETQ. V dropped 0 bases and J dropped 3 bases, with 15 bases sitting between them. The chain's CDR3 is CASSLGSAGWDTEAFF. The CDR3 coding sequence is TGCGCCAGCAGCTTGGGATCGGCAGGGTGGGACACTGAAGCTTTCTTT.

This clone was observed a single time. The J gene is TRBJ2-6, the V gene TRBV19; D may be TRBD2 (6 bases). V was cut by 0 bases and J by 2 bases, with 11 bases left in between. This CDR3 has 17 residues. Germline V gives CDR1 LNHDA, CDR2 SQIVND (reference sequence). The CDR3 loop reads CASSIDSGGTGANVLTF. CDR3 bases: TGTGCCAGTAGTATAGATTCCGGAGGGACTGGGGCCAACGTCCTGACTTTC. The full variable domain, rest sourced from reference TRBV19 and TRBJ2-6, is DGGITQSPKYLFRKEGQNVTLSCEQNLNHDAMYWYRQDPGQGLRLIYYSQIVNDFQKGDIAEGYSVSREKKESFPLTVTSAQKNPTAFYLCASSIDSGGTGANVLTFGAGSRLTVL.

The J gene is TRBJ1-5, the V gene TRBV6-5; a weak D match, TRBD1 (5 bases). The CDR3 spans 15 residues. The germline V and J ends were trimmed by 2 bases and 7 bases, with 15 bases remaining between them. Germline assignment: CDR1 MNHEY and CDR2 SVGAGI. This chain's CDR3 is CASSYLRDSPQPQHF. CDR3 bases: TGTGCCAGCAGTTACCTCCGGGACTCACCCCAGCCCCAGCATTTT.

V and J are TRBV6-5 and TRBJ2-7, with 14 nucleotides matching TRBD2. This CDR3 is 14 amino acids long. V gave up 8 bases and J gave up 2 bases; unmatched junction bases: 2. Looked up from germline, CDR1 is MNHEY and CDR2 is SVGAGI. CDR3 coding DNA: TGTGCCAGCGGGGGACTAGCGGGAGCCTACGAGCAGTACTTC. It specifies CASGGLAGAYEQYF.

This clone was seen a few times. V is TRBV4-3 and J is TRBJ1-5; D uncertain. This CDR3 is built from 14 residues. Germline assignment: CDR1 LGHNA and CDR2 YSLEER. V was clipped by 5 bases and J by 2 bases, with 10 bases between them. CDR3 amino acids: CASSDVGGNQPQHF. CDR3 coding DNA: TGCGCCAGCAGCGACGTCGGGGGCAATCAGCCCCAGCATTTT.

The genes are TRBV30 and TRBJ2-3; 9 bases align to TRBD2. Germline loops: CDR1 GTSNPN, CDR2 SVGIG (reference sequence). The CDR3 totals 16 residues. The ends lost 2 bases at V and 7 bases at J; junction bases unmatched: 13. The CDR3 here is CAWSRGRGGGAYTQYF. CDR3 in DNA: TGTGCCTGGAGTCGGGGGCGGGGCGGGGGGGCGTATACGCAGTATTTT.

This chain links TRBV5-1 with TRBJ1-2; 7 nucleotides agree with TRBD1. The V gene end was trimmed by 4 bases and the J gene end by 5 bases; junction bases not matched to a gene: 8. The V gene's germline CDR1 is SGHRS and CDR2 YFSETQ. This CDR3 contains 14 residues. The CDR3 sequence is CASSDDSGGYGYTF. CDR3 nucleotide sequence: TGCGCCAGCAGCGACGATTCAGGGGGGTATGGCTACACCTTC.

The table lists this clone with a few counts. The chain couples TRBV27 to TRBJ1-6, with unresolved D. The CDR3 covers 20 residues. Between the trimmed V and J ends, which lost 3 bases and 1 base, there was a span of 22 bases. Germline lookup yields CDR1 MNHEY and CDR2 SMNVEV (reference sequence). The DNA of the CDR3 is TGTGCCAGCAGTTTGGCCTTTCGGGAGAACTTAAGGTCCTATAATTCACCCCTCCACTTT. This codes for CASSLAFRENLRSYNSPLHF.

The V call is TRBV5-4, the J call TRBJ2-1; perhaps TRBD2 as D (6 bases). Germline V lookup: CDR1 SGHNT, CDR2 YYREEE (reference sequence). Trimming pared 4 bases from V and 10 bases from J, leaving 21 bases between. The CDR3 sequence is 15 residues long. Here the CDR3 DNA reads TGTGCCAGCAGCCTGCCAGTTGGAGAGGGGAGGGAGCAGTTCTTC. It translates to CASSLPVGEGREQFF. The whole variable domain, filled in from reference TRBV5-4 and TRBJ2-1, reads ETGVTQSPTHLIKTRGQQVTLRCSSQSGHNTVSWYQQALGQGPQFIFQYYREEENGRGNFPPRFSGLQFPNYSSELNVNALELDDSALYLCASSLPVGEGREQFFGPGTRLTVL.

This clone occurred once. The rearrangement joins TRBV19 to TRBJ1-3; 7 bases are a match to TRBD1. This CDR3 has 15 residues. The V gene end was trimmed by 3 bases and the J gene end by 0 bases; junction bases not matched to a gene: 2. CDR1 is LNHDA, CDR2 SQIVND, per germline (reference sequence). The CDR3 sequence: CASSIGDSSGNTIYF. CDR3 sequence (DNA): TGTGCCAGTAGTATTGGGGACAGCTCTGGAAACACCATATATTTT.

Turning to this clone: Sequence at one end of the junction differs from germline and may be a read error. This chain connects TRBV28 to TRBJ2-6; D may be TRBD1 (5 bases). CDR1 is MDHEN, CDR2 SYDVKM, per germline. The CDR3 has 16 residues. The CDR3: CASRSGALSGANGLTF. The CDR3 nucleotides are TGTGCCAGCAGATCCGGCGCCCTCTCTGGGGCCAACGGCCTGACTTTC.

The V and J genes are TRBV6-4 and TRBJ2-1, with a tentative D call TRBD2 (5 bases). The CDR3 is 15 residues long. Germline values: CDR1 MRHNA, CDR2 SNTAGT. Trimming cost V 6 bases and J 10 bases, with 22 bases left between them. The CDR3 sequence is CASREEGLPYGEQFF. CDR3 coding DNA: TGTGCCAGCAGGGAAGAGGGCTTACCATACGGCGAGCAGTTCTTC.

The chain has TRBV4-3 and TRBJ2-1; tentatively, D is TRBD2 (6 bases). The CDR3 totals 15 residues. The germline V gene has CDR1 LGHNA and CDR2 YSLEER. With 0 bases removed from V and 4 bases from J, the gap between germline ends came to 10 bases. CDR3 residues: CASSQELGGYNEQFF. The DNA of the CDR3 is TGCGCCAGCAGCCAAGAACTCGGGGGATACAATGAGCAGTTCTTC.

The rearrangement links TRBV27 to TRBJ2-5; D is unresolved. The CDR3 totals 12 residues. The V gene lost 0 bases and the J gene lost 4 bases, with 3 bases spanning the gap. Looked up from germline, CDR1 is MNHEY and CDR2 is SMNVEV (reference sequence). In DNA form, the CDR3 reads TGTGCCAGCAGTTTATCGAGAGAGACCCAGTACTTC. This encodes CASSLSRETQYF.

J is TRBJ1-1 and V is TRBV5-6; D gene unclear. This CDR3 is built from 13 residues. CDR1 and CDR2 (germline): SGHDT, YYEEEE. V gave up 0 bases and J gave up 2 bases, with 5 bases separating them. In DNA form, the CDR3 reads TGTGCCAGCAGCTTGGGGCATAACACTGAAGCTTTCTTT. Translated, it gives CASSLGHNTEAFF.